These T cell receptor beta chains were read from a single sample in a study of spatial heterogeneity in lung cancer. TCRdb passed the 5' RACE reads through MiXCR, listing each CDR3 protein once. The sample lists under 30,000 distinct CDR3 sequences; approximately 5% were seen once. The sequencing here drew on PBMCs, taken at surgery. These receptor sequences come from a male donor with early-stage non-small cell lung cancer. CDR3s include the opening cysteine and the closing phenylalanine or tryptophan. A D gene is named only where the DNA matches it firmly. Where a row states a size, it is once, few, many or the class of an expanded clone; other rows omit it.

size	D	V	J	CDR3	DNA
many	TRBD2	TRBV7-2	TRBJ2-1	CASSLTPGLARISYNEQFF	TGTGCCAGCAGCTTAACCCCGGGACTAGCGAGAATCTCCTACAATGAGCAGTTCTTC
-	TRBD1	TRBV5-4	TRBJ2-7	CASSTGTGVIYEQYF	TGTGCCAGCAGCACCGGGACAGGGGTTATCTACGAGCAGTACTTC
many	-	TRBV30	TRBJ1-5	CAWAPWGADNQPQHF	TGTGCCTGGGCCCCCTGGGGGGCGGACAATCAGCCCCAGCATTTT
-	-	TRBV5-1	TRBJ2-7	CASSLTLATSSYEQYF	TGCGCCAGCAGCTTAACTCTAGCTACATCCTCCTACGAGCAGTACTTC
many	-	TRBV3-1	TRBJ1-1	CASSHKAGGTEAFF	TGTGCCAGCAGCCACAAGGCGGGTGGCACTGAAGCTTTCTTT
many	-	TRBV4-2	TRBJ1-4	CASSQEESNEKLFF	TGTGCCAGCAGCCAAGAAGAGAGCAATGAAAAACTGTTTTTT
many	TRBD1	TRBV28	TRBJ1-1	CASRRDRVTEAFF	TGTGCCAGCAGACGGGACAGGGTCACTGAAGCTTTCTTT
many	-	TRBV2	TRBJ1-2	CASRTGESNYGYTF	TGTGCCAGCCGTACAGGAGAATCTAACTATGGCTACACCTTC
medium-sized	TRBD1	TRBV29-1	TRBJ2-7	CSATSRQGIHEQYF	TGCAGCGCAACCTCTCGACAGGGTATCCACGAGCAGTACTTC
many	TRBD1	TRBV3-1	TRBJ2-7	CASSQAGTGIYEQYF	TGTGCCAGCAGCCAAGCCGGGACAGGGATCTACGAGCAGTACTTC
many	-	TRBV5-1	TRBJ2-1	CASSFGQNNEQFF	TGCGCCAGCAGCTTCGGGCAGAACAATGAGCAGTTCTTC
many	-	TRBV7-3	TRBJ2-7	CASKIGTSSYEQYF	TGTGCCAGCAAGATTGGGACGAGCTCCTACGAGCAGTACTTC
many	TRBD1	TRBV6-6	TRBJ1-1	CASTETGAEAFF	TGTGCCAGCACCGAAACAGGGGCTGAAGCTTTCTTT
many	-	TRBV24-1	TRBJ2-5	CATSRPGGETQYF	TGTGCCACCAGTCGGCCAGGTGGGGAGACCCAGTACTTC
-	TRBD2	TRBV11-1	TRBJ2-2	CASSTPGTSGGATGELFF	TGTGCCAGCAGCACCCCCGGGACTAGCGGGGGGGCCACCGGGGAGCTGTTTTTT
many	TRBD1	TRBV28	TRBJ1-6	CASGQGISYNSPLHF	TGTGCCAGCGGACAGGGGATCTCGTATAATTCACCCCTCCACTTT
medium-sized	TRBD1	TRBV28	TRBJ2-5	CASSFPGQEETQYF	TGTGCCAGCAGTTTCCCGGGACAGGAAGAGACCCAGTACTTC
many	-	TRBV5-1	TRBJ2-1	CASRPPGENEQFF	TGCGCCAGCAGGCCCCCAGGGGAGAATGAGCAGTTCTTC
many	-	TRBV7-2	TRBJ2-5	CASSPRAIRSQETQYF	TGTGCCAGCAGCCCCAGAGCTATCAGGAGCCAAGAGACCCAGTACTTC
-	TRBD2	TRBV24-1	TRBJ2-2	CATSDRTRFGSGELFF	TGTGCCACCAGTGACCGGACTAGGTTCGGGTCCGGGGAGCTGTTTTTT
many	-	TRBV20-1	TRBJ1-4	CSAGGDANEKLFF	TGCAGTGCTGGAGGGGACGCTAATGAAAAACTGTTTTTT
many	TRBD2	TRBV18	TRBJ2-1	CASSPSSGVIYNEQFF	TGTGCCAGCTCACCAAGTAGCGGGGTTATCTACAATGAGCAGTTCTTC
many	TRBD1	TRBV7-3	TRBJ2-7	CASSSRSGTGGSEQYF	TGTGCCAGCAGCTCGCGGTCCGGGACAGGGGGCTCCGAGCAGTACTTC
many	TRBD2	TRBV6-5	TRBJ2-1	CASSQSGRGDTGQFF	TGTGCCAGCAGCCAAAGCGGGAGGGGGGACACCGGACAGTTCTTC
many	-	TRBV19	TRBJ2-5	CASSIAPGARETQYF	TGTGCCAGTAGCATAGCTCCGGGGGCTCGAGAGACCCAGTACTTC
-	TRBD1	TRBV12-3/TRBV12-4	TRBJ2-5	CASSREPGQARETQYF	TGTGCCAGCAGTAGAGAACCGGGACAGGCTCGGGAGACCCAGTACTTC
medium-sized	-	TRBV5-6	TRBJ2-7	CASSLVDAYEQYF	TGTGCCAGCAGCTTGGTTGATGCCTACGAGCAGTACTTC
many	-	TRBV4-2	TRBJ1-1	CASSQGDLPTEAFF	TGTGCCAGCAGCCAAGGGGACCTACCCACTGAAGCTTTCTTT
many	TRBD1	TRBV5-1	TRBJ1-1	CASSRDSSGTEAFF	TGCGCCAGCAGCCGGGACAGCAGTGGCACTGAAGCTTTCTTT
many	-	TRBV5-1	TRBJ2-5	CASSLTQETQYF	TGCGCCAGCAGCTTGACCCAAGAGACCCAGTACTTC
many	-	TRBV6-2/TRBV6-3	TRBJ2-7	CASSYSGFSYEQYF	TGTGCCAGCAGTTACTCGGGGTTTTCCTACGAGCAGTACTTC
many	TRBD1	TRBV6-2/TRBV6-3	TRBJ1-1	CASSPGGQGNTEAFF	TGTGCCAGCAGTCCGGGCGGACAGGGGAACACTGAAGCTTTCTTT
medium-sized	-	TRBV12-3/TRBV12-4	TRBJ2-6	CASSFEFRSGANVLTF	TGTGCCAGCAGTTTTGAATTTCGCTCTGGGGCCAACGTCCTGACTTTC
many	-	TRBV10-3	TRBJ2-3	CAISEPGITDTQYF	TGTGCCATCAGTGAACCTGGGATCACAGATACGCAGTATTTT
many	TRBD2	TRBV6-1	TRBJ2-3	CASTPLAGGDTQYF	TGTGCCAGCACCCCCCTAGCGGGAGGAGATACGCAGTATTTT
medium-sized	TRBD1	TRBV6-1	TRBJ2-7	CASSRTGSYEQYF	TGTGCCAGCAGTCGGACAGGGTCCTACGAGCAGTACTTC
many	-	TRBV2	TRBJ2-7	CASSTRGYEQYF	TGTGCCAGCAGTACCCGGGGTTACGAGCAGTACTTC
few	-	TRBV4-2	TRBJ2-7	CASSQSVLGAYEQYF	TGTGCCAGCAGCCAATCGGTTCTTGGTGCCTACGAGCAGTACTTC
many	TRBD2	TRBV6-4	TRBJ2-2	CASSEAGGTGELFF	TGTGCCAGCAGTGAAGCGGGGGGCACCGGGGAGCTGTTTTTT
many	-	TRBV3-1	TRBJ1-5	CASSQDVENQPQHF	TGTGCCAGCAGCCAAGATGTGGAGAATCAGCCCCAGCATTTT
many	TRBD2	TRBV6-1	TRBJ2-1	CASIPPGTSGNSYNEQFF	TGTGCCAGCATTCCACCGGGGACTAGCGGGAATTCCTACAATGAGCAGTTCTTC
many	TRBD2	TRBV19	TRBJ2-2	CASTLGLAAVGELFF	TGTGCCAGTACCCTGGGACTAGCGGCGGTCGGGGAGCTGTTTTTT
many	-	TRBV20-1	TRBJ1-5	CSARDLAGGGNQPQHF	TGCAGTGCTAGAGATCTGGCAGGAGGGGGCAATCAGCCCCAGCATTTT
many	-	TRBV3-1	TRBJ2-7	CASSQSYEQYF	TGTGCCAGCAGCCAGTCCTACGAGCAGTACTTC
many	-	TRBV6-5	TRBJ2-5	CASIGRAANRETQYF	TGTGCCAGCATCGGGCGGGCTGCTAATCGGGAGACCCAGTACTTC
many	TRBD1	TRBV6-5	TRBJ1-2	CASSYSTGGLTNYGYTF	TGTGCCAGCAGTTACTCTACAGGGGGCTTAACAAACTATGGCTACACCTTC
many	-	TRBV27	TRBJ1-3	CASSLIGASGSGNTIYF	TGTGCCAGCAGTTTAATAGGGGCGTCGGGCTCTGGAAACACCATATATTTT
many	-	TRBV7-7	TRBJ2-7	CASSQMAAVYYEQYF	TGTGCCAGCAGCCAGATGGCGGCCGTGTACTACGAGCAGTACTTC
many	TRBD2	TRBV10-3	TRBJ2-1	CAISLAGPANNEQFF	TGTGCCATCAGTTTAGCGGGACCCGCTAACAATGAGCAGTTCTTC
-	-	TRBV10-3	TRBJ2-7	CAITGPGRNEQYF	TGTGCCATCACGGGCCCCGGCAGGAACGAGCAGTACTTC